These 24 T cell receptor beta chains came from one sample sequenced in a study of Graves' ophthalmopathy and Graves' hyperthyroidism. RNA transcripts were the source from which TCR beta CDR3 regions were amplified. Second-round multiplex PCR followed a first-round RT-PCR using HTBI primers. TCRdb itself ran the multiplex PCR reads through MiXCR, one entry per CDR3 protein. The sample yields some 1.1 million distinct CDR3 sequences, roughly 35% seen once. The sequenced material came from peripheral blood or thyroid tissue (not recorded which). These receptors originate from an adult man with Graves' hyperthyroidism.

This clonotype occurred a few times. The chain links TRBV24-1 to TRBJ2-7; tentatively, D is TRBD2 (5 bases). The CDR3 has 12 amino acids. CDR1 is KGHDR, CDR2 SFDVKD, per germline. Trimming removed 9 bases from V and 0 bases from J, with 8 bases in between. Written as DNA, the CDR3 is TGTGCCACCGAGGGAAGCTCCTACGAGCAGTACTTC. Encoded protein: CATEGSSYEQYF.

This clonotype was observed at least ten times. V and J are TRBV2 and TRBJ2-7, with D perhaps matching TRBD1 (6 bases). V lost 4 bases and J lost 3, with 25 bases in between. CDR3 length equals 18 residues. Germline lookup yields CDR1 SNHLY and CDR2 FYNNEI. In DNA form, the CDR3 reads TGTGCCAGCAGTGTCCGGCAGGACAGACCCAAAGGGGACTACGAGCAGTACTTC. The encoded protein is CASSVRQDRPKGDYEQYF.

The genes are TRBV6-1 and TRBJ2-7, with 7 bases lining up with TRBD1. V shed 5 bases, J shed 3 bases, and the junction held 7 bases outside the gene matches. Germline CDR1 reads MNHNS; CDR2 reads SASEGT. This CDR3 has 14 residues. CDR3 protein: CASSPRTGHYEQYF. The CDR3 DNA is TGTGCCAGCAGTCCGAGGACAGGCCACTACGAGCAGTACTTC.

The rearrangement links TRBV11-1 to TRBJ2-7; 8 bases map to TRBD1. The CDR3 length is 17 residues. J gave up 1 base and V 5 bases, and 13 bases lay outside the gene matches. Looked up from germline, CDR1 is SGHAT and CDR2 is FQDESV (reference sequence). CDR3 sequence: CASSGRRGQGASYEQYF. CDR3 nucleotide sequence: TGTGCCAGCAGCGGACGGCGGGGCCAGGGGGCTTCCTACGAGCAGTACTTC. The whole variable domain, filled in from reference TRBV11-1 and TRBJ2-7, reads EAEVAQSPRYKITEKSQAVAFWCDPISGHATLYWYRQILGQGPELLVQFQDESVVDDSQLPKDRFSAERLKGVDSTLKIQPAELGDSAMYLCASSGRRGQGASYEQYFGPGTRLTVT.

The chain joins TRBV9 to TRBJ2-6; tentatively, D is TRBD2 (5 bases). Trimming pared 4 bases from V and 8 bases from J, leaving 7 bases between. The germline V gene encodes CDR1 SGDLS and CDR2 YYNGEE. The CDR3 loop spans 12 amino acids. The CDR3 DNA sequence: TGTGCCAGCAGCCCGGGGTCCAACGTCCTGACTTTC. Translation: CASSPGSNVLTF.

This clonotype has only one observation. V usage is TRBV5-1 and J usage is TRBJ2-7; the D gene could be TRBD1 or TRBD2 (6 bases each). The CDR3 contains 13 residues. Trimming took off 0 bases at V and 8 bases at J, with 12 bases between the two ends. CDR1 and CDR2 (germline): SGHRS, YFSETQ. CDR3 in DNA: TGCGCCAGCAGCTTGGTCGGGGGCAATCAGCAGTACTTC. As protein: CASSLVGGNQQYF.

Concerning this clonotype itself: Being one base from a much bigger clone, this may be a read error. V and J are TRBV6-6 and TRBJ2-5; D might be TRBD1 (6 bases). The CDR3 contains 14 residues. CDR1 is MNHNY and CDR2 is SVGAGI in the germline V gene (reference sequence). V was shortened by 6 bases and J by 5 bases, with 16 bases between the two germline ends. The DNA of the CDR3 is TGTGCCAGCAGGCACCCTGGACAGTGGGAGACCCAGTACTTC. Encoded protein: CASRHPGQWETQYF.

This clonotype showed up many times. The gene calls are TRBV7-9 and TRBJ2-5; 10 bases agree with TRBD1. The CDR3 is 15 residues long. CDR1 and CDR2 (germline): SEHNR, FQNEAQ (reference sequence). J gave up 5 bases and V 5 bases, and 8 bases lay outside the gene matches. The CDR3 reads CASSTRDRGFETQYF. The CDR3 DNA reads as TGTGCCAGCAGCACCCGGGACAGGGGATTCGAGACCCAGTACTTC.

This clonotype was found a few times. The rearrangement joins TRBV4-1 to TRBJ2-7; 9 nucleotides agree with TRBD2. Germline loops: CDR1 MGHRA, CDR2 YSYEKL. The junction had 5 bases not matched to a gene; V was cut back by 0 bases and J by 2 bases. This CDR3 is 16 amino acids long. This CDR3 is CASSQDKRGAAYEQYF. CDR3 bases: TGCGCCAGCAGCCAAGATAAGCGGGGGGCTGCCTACGAGCAGTACTTC.

As concerns this clonotype: Just one base apart from a much larger clone, this may be a read error. The chain couples TRBV11-2 to TRBJ1-4; no definite D call. CDR1 SGHAT and CDR2 FQNNGV come from the germline V gene. The CDR3 runs 15 residues. Written as DNA, the CDR3 is TGTGCCAGCAGCTTTAGGTCAGCAACTAATGAAAAACTGTATTTT. Translation gives CASSFRSATNEKLYF.

The sample holds many counts of this clonotype. The chain combines TRBV4-1 with TRBJ1-2, with unresolved D. With 1 base removed from V and 5 bases from J, the gap between germline ends came to 11 bases. This CDR3 comprises 14 residues. The V gene's germline CDR1 is MGHRA and CDR2 YSYEKL. The DNA of the CDR3 is TGCGCCAGCAGCCAAGCCCTACGTACGTATGGCTACACCTTC. Its protein is CASSQALRTYGYTF.

This clonotype was counted at least ten times. The chain is built from TRBV10-3 and TRBJ1-5, with 8 positions matching TRBD1. Germline V gene lookup returns CDR1 ENHRY and CDR2 SYGVKD. The V and J ends lost 10 bases and 2 bases, in that order; junction bases with no gene match: 7. The CDR3 extends over 14 amino acids. This CDR3 reads CATSGGTGNQPQHF. The CDR3, as DNA: TGTGCCACCTCAGGGGGCACGGGCAATCAGCCCCAGCATTTT.

The rearrangement joins TRBV29-1 to TRBJ2-5, with TRBD2 matching 7 bases. CDR3 length: 13 amino acids. V shed 3 bases and J 3 bases; nucleotides not matched to a gene: 4. Germline CDR1 and CDR2: SQVTM and ANQGSEA. CDR3 nucleotides: TGCAGCGTTGACCTTGGGGGGGAAGAGACCCAGTACTTC. It specifies CSVDLGGEETQYF.

This clonotype turned up a few times. This chain uses TRBV7-9 with TRBJ1-4; 7 bases are shared with TRBD1. This CDR3 region has 16 residues. Germline loops: CDR1 SEHNR, CDR2 FQNEAQ (reference sequence). V lost 5 bases, J lost 0 bases, and 6 bases stayed unmatched. The CDR3 loop reads CASSRQGGATNEKLFF. The CDR3 bases are TGTGCCAGCAGCCGACAGGGTGGAGCAACTAATGAAAAACTGTTTTTT.

Worth noting for this clonotype: Being one base from a much bigger clone, this may be a read error. The CDR3 coding sequence is TGCAGTGCTAGGGGTGAGACAGGGTGGGATGCCGAAGCTTTCTTT. This codes for CSARGETGWDAEAFF. The chain combines TRBV20-1 with TRBJ1-1, with 7 bases lining up with TRBD1. CDR3 length: 15 amino acids. CDR1 is DFQATT and CDR2 is SNEGSKA in the germline V gene (reference sequence). V shed 3 bases, J shed 8 bases, and the junction held 15 bases outside the gene matches.

This clonotype came up many times. The V gene is TRBV2, the J gene TRBJ1-1; D is possibly TRBD1 (5 bases). Germline CDR1 reads SNHLY; CDR2 reads FYNNEI. The CDR3 spans 16 residues. V was shortened by 1 base and J by 1 base, with 13 bases between the two germline ends. CDR3 residues: CASSEGSGQENTEAFF. The CDR3 nucleotides read TGTGCCAGCAGTGAAGGGTCGGGGCAGGAGAACACTGAAGCTTTCTTT.

The chain is built from TRBV5-5 and TRBJ2-7, with 7 positions matching TRBD2. The CDR3 sequence is 16 residues long. V dropped 4 bases and J dropped 3; count of bases not matched to a gene: 13. Germline-derived CDR1 and CDR2 are SGHKS and YYEKEE (reference sequence). CDR3 amino acids: CASSPEGGSPYYEQYF. Written as DNA, the CDR3 is TGTGCCAGCAGCCCGGAAGGCGGGAGCCCCTACTACGAGCAGTACTTC.

A few counts support this clonotype. The chain links TRBV12-3 or TRBV12-4 to TRBJ1-3, with 12 bases fitting TRBD1. The J segment lost 7 bases and the V segment lost 5 bases, leaving 6 bases of the junction unmatched. The CDR3 consists of 15 residues. DNA for the CDR3: TGTGCCAGCAGTCCGGGGACAGGGGGCAAGAACACCATATATTTT. Translating it yields CASSPGTGGKNTIYF.

V is TRBV9 and J is TRBJ2-5, with D tentatively TRBD1 (6 bases). The germline CDR1 and CDR2 sequences are SGDLS and YYNGEE. The length of the CDR3 is 13 residues. V lost 3 bases and J lost 6, with 12 bases in between. The CDR3 loop is CASSEGTGKTQYF. In DNA form, the CDR3 reads TGTGCCAGCAGCGAGGGAACAGGGAAGACCCAGTACTTC.

The V call is TRBV20-1, the J call TRBJ1-1; TRBD1 aligns across 9 bases. The CDR3 is made up of 13 amino acids. Trimming took 5 bases from V and 3 from J; bases not matched to a gene: 4. Germline CDR1 reads DFQATT; CDR2 reads SNEGSKA (reference sequence). The CDR3, as DNA: TGCAGTGCTCCCCGGACAGGGGACACTGAAGCTTTCTTT. It is translated as CSAPRTGDTEAFF.

The V gene is TRBV6-5, the J gene TRBJ1-2; D is uncertain. V was shortened by 5 bases and J by 8 bases, with 12 bases between the two germline ends. The length of the CDR3 is 12 residues. Germline assignment: CDR1 MNHEY and CDR2 SVGAGI. The chain's CDR3 is CASSDTGWGYTF. The CDR3 DNA reads as TGTGCCAGCAGTGATACGGGGTGGGGCTACACCTTC.

Worth noting for this clonotype: Its ends do not fully match the called genes, so a read error is possible. The chain recombines TRBV7-9 with TRBJ2-7; D is uncertain. Germline V CDR1 and CDR2: SEHNR, FQNEAQ (reference sequence). The CDR3 is 11 amino acids. As DNA, the CDR3 is TGCGCCAGCAGCCAAGATCAGAAGCAGTACTTC. Encoded protein: CASSQDQKQYF.

The V gene is TRBV29-1, the J gene TRBJ2-6, with D possibly matching TRBD2 (6 bases). This CDR3 is 19 amino acids long. CDR1 and CDR2 from the germline V gene are SQVTM and ANQGSEA. Deletions cut 0 bases from V and 0 bases from J, with 18 bases between. The CDR3 region has the DNA TGCAGCGTTGAAGAGAATACACGGGACTCAAGCTCTGGGGCCAACGTCCTGACTTTC. It encodes CSVEENTRDSSSGANVLTF.

This clonotype was detected many times. This chain connects TRBV12-3 or TRBV12-4 to TRBJ2-5; D gene uncertain. The CDR3 sequence is 14 residues long. Trimming shortened V by 6 bases and J by 5 bases, and 16 bases separated the two germline ends. The CDR3 region has the DNA TGTGCCAGCAGCCCCGGGTCTATCAGGGAGACCCAGTACTTC. It yields the protein CASSPGSIRETQYF.